This TCR beta chain appears in the sequencing data of a study of blood T cell repertoires in COVID-19. Produced via immunoSEQ multiplex PCR; TCRdb's table is partial and in-frame only. In the table there are around 150,000 clones, roughly four fifths of which are singletons. Germline CDR1 SGHRS, CDR2 YFSETQ. J lost 4 bases, V lost 0 bases, and 4 bases had no gene match. This CDR3 has 17 amino acids. This TCR came from a woman aged 45-65 years with active or convalescent COVID-19. The rearrangement joins TRBV5-1 to TRBJ2-1; 13 bases are shared with TRBD2. The sequenced sample consisted of peripheral blood. Here the CDR3 reads CASSLEPGLAGYNEQFF. The CDR3 region has the DNA TGCGCCAGCAGCTTGGAACCGGGACTAGCGGGATACAATGAGCAGTTCTTC.